The 26 T cell receptor beta chains listed next were all sequenced from one sample in a study of blood T cell dynamics during melanoma immunotherapy. Stated time point: pre-treatment baseline. Sequencing was performed with immunoSEQ multiplex PCR; in TCRdb, only in-frame clones are kept and a portion is missing. This sample has 17,000 or so clones, with 83% found just once. The sample here was blood, taken from a patient treated with checkpoint blockade. Receptors originate from a human donor with melanoma.

This chain links TRBV4-3 with TRBJ2-1; D is tentatively TRBD1 or TRBD2 (5 bases each). The CDR3 has 17 residues. V lost 0 bases to trimming and J lost 0 bases, with 12 bases between them. CDR1 LGHNA and CDR2 YSLEER come from the germline V gene. For the CDR3, the DNA is TGCGCCAGCAGCCAAGATCCCCCAGGGACCTCCTACAATGAGCAGTTCTTC. It encodes CASSQDPPGTSYNEQFF.

The chain carries TRBV2 and TRBJ2-3; D gene uncertain. Deletions cut 2 bases from V and 6 bases from J, with 6 bases between. Germline V CDR1 and CDR2: SNHLY, FYNNEI. The CDR3 is made up of 12 amino acids. This CDR3 reads CASSELEDTQYF. CDR3 DNA sequence: TGTGCCAGCAGTGAATTGGAGGATACGCAGTATTTT. Variable domain in full (rest from reference TRBV2 and TRBJ2-3): EPEVTQTPSHQVTQMGQEVILRCVPISNHLYFYWYRQILGQKVEFLVSFYNNEISEKSEIFDDQFSVERPDGSNFTLKIRSTKLEDSAMYFCASSELEDTQYFGPGTRLTVL.

The chain links TRBV5-4 to TRBJ2-7, with a tentative D call TRBD2 (7 bases). Germline values: CDR1 SGHNT, CDR2 YYREEE (reference sequence). This CDR3 comprises 16 residues. The V end lost 4 bases, the J end lost 3 bases, and 20 bases lay between the germline ends. CDR3 nucleotide sequence: TGTGCCAGCAGCGGGGAAGGGGGGGTCAGTGGCTACGAGCAGTACTTC. This sequence encodes CASSGEGGVSGYEQYF.

The rearrangement joins TRBV18 to TRBJ1-3; no definite D call. CDR1 KGHSH and CDR2 LQKENI come from the germline V gene. The V gene lost 0 bases and the J gene lost 4 bases, with 10 bases spanning the gap. The CDR3 consists of 15 residues. DNA of the CDR3: TGTGCCAGCTCACCACCAAATCCGGGGGGAAACACCATATATTTT. Translating it yields CASSPPNPGGNTIYF.

V is TRBV2 and J is TRBJ1-2, with 7 bases identical to TRBD1. V trimming: 11 bases; J trimming: 4 bases; junction bases outside the gene matches: 7. This CDR3 spans 12 amino acids. Germline loops: CDR1 SNHLY, CDR2 FYNNEI. The CDR3 reads CAGQADSYGYTF. The CDR3 DNA sequence: TGTGCCGGACAGGCCGATTCCTATGGCTACACCTTC.

This clone has a handful of counts. The chain couples TRBV4-2 to TRBJ2-7; TRBD2 agrees at 10 bases. The CDR3 is 15 residues long. Germline lookup yields CDR1 LGHNA and CDR2 YNFKEQ. V was clipped by 0 bases and J by 6 bases; unmatched bases: 5. CDR3 region: CASSQDASGSGEQYF. DNA of the CDR3: TGTGCCAGCAGCCAAGACGCTAGCGGGAGTGGCGAGCAGTACTTC.

The chain has TRBV14 and TRBJ2-1, with 7 bases fitting TRBD1. J gave up 4 bases and V 1 base, and 7 bases lay outside the gene matches. Germline values: CDR1 SGHDN, CDR2 FVKESK. This CDR3 is 16 amino acids long. Written as DNA, the CDR3 is TGTGCCAGCAGCCAAGCAGCCGGGACAGTGTACAATGAGCAGTTCTTC. It yields the protein CASSQAAGTVYNEQFF.

The rearrangement links TRBV30 to TRBJ1-2, with D uncertain. In germline, CDR1 is GTSNPN, CDR2 SVGIG (reference sequence). The CDR3 has 11 amino acids. Trimming took off 1 base at V and 5 bases at J, with 5 bases between the two ends. CDR3 sequence: CAWSAQYGYTF. The CDR3, as DNA: TGTGCCTGGAGTGCACAATATGGCTACACCTTC. Full variable domain (missing parts from reference TRBV30 and TRBJ1-2): SQTIHQWPATLVQPVGSPLSLECTVEGTSNPNLYWYRQAAGRGLQLLFYSVGIGQISSEVPQNLSASRPQDRQFILSSKKLLLSDSGFYLCAWSAQYGYTFGSGTRLTVV.

Only a few counts were recorded for this clone. The rearrangement joins TRBV12-5 to TRBJ2-7; maybe TRBD2 (6 bases). Trimming stripped 1 base from V and 4 bases from J, with 8 bases between. CDR1 is LGHNT and CDR2 is FRNRAP in the germline V gene. The CDR3 is 13 amino acids. As DNA, the CDR3 is TGTGCTAGTGGTTTGGCAGGGACTTACGAGCAGTACTTC. This codes for CASGLAGTYEQYF. Drawing the rest from reference TRBV12-5 and TRBJ2-7, the complete variable domain is DARVTQTPRHKVTEMGQEVTMRCQPILGHNTVFWYRQTMMQGLELLAYFRNRAPLDDSGMPKDRFSAEMPDATLATLKIQPSEPRDSAVYFCASGLAGTYEQYFGPGTRLTVT.

The gene calls are TRBV28 and TRBJ1-2; D unresolved. Trimming cost V 7 bases and J 7 bases, with 22 bases left between them. CDR3 length: 15 amino acids. Per germline, CDR1 MDHEN and CDR2 SYDVKM. The CDR3 loop reads CASKFRETVRSGYTF. CDR3 coding DNA: TGTGCCAGCAAATTTAGGGAAACAGTCCGGTCTGGCTACACCTTC.

V gene TRBV11-2 combines with J gene TRBJ2-7; the D is unclear. Germline V gene lookup returns CDR1 SGHAT and CDR2 FQNNGV. Trimming removed 1 base from V and 1 base from J, with 11 bases in between. The CDR3 spans 15 residues. Here the CDR3 DNA reads TGTGCCAGCAGCTTAGGTCCTGACACATCCTACGAGCAGTACTTC. This gives the protein CASSLGPDTSYEQYF.

The chain is built from TRBV30 and TRBJ2-5; possibly TRBD1 for D (6 bases). This CDR3 region has 13 residues. Trimming stripped 2 bases from V and 5 bases from J, with 12 bases between. Germline loops: CDR1 GTSNPN, CDR2 SVGIG (reference sequence). The CDR3 protein is CAWSRRQGETQYF. The CDR3 coding sequence is TGTGCCTGGAGTCGAAGGCAGGGGGAGACCCAGTACTTC.

The CDR3 DNA reads as TGCGCCAGCAGCCTCGGGTCAGCCTTCTATGGCTACACCTTC. It yields the protein CASSLGSAFYGYTF. The chain joins TRBV5-1 to TRBJ1-2; D not resolved. The V end lost 4 bases, the J end lost 4 bases, and 14 bases lay between the germline ends. CDR3 size: 14 residues. Per the germline V gene, CDR1 is SGHRS and CDR2 is YFSETQ.

The rearrangement links TRBV10-3 to TRBJ2-1, with 11 nucleotides matching TRBD2. The CDR3 length is 18 residues. Germline trimming cut 2 bases from V and 0 bases from J; bases unmatched to any gene: 6. The germline V gene encodes CDR1 ENHRY and CDR2 SYGVKD. Written as DNA, the CDR3 is TGTGCCATCAGTGAGCTAGCGGGAGGCCGGGGCTCCTACAATGAGCAGTTCTTC. It is translated as CAISELAGGRGSYNEQFF.

This chain uses TRBV13 with TRBJ2-7; 11 bases agree with TRBD1. Germline CDR1 and CDR2: PRHDT and FYEKMQ (reference sequence). V was clipped by 0 bases and J by 2 bases; unmatched bases: 0. The CDR3 has 15 amino acids. The CDR3 DNA is TGTGCCAGCAGCTTAGGGGGACAGGGGGCCTACGAGCAGTACTTC. Its protein is CASSLGGQGAYEQYF.

The chain recombines TRBV6-1 with TRBJ1-5, with 9 bases that match TRBD1. The trim removed 2 bases at V and 7 bases at J, leaving 3 bases unmatched. Germline CDR1 and CDR2: MNHNS and SASEGT. This CDR3 region has 14 residues. The CDR3 protein is CASSETGGRQPQHF. The CDR3 DNA reads as TGTGCCAGCAGTGAAACAGGGGGCAGGCAGCCCCAGCATTTT.

This clone was counted only a few times. The rearrangement links TRBV23-1 to TRBJ1-3; D gene uncertain. TRBV23-1 is filed as an ORF, its function uncertain. V was cut by 4 bases and J by 0 bases, with 10 bases left in between. This CDR3 is 15 amino acids long. Here the CDR3 reads CASSLNLSSGNTIYF. In DNA form, the CDR3 reads TGCGCCAGCAGTCTGAACCTTAGCTCTGGAAACACCATATATTTT.

J is TRBJ2-5 and V is TRBV7-2; 7 bases map to TRBD1. Germline CDR1 is SGHTA and CDR2 is FQGNSA. The CDR3 contains 15 residues. V shed 0 bases and J 3 bases; nucleotides not matched to a gene: 4. CDR3 nucleotides: TGTGCCAGCAGCTTAGCCAGGGGGAGAAAAGAGACCCAGTACTTC. Translated: CASSLARGRKETQYF.

This clone was seen a few times. The germline gene is not matched at one end of the junction; a read error may be the cause. The chain combines TRBV7-7 with TRBJ1-1; D gene uncertain. Per the germline V gene, CDR1 is SSHAT and CDR2 is FNYEAQ (reference sequence). The CDR3 loop spans 14 amino acids. In nucleotides, the CDR3 is TGTGCTAGCAGAAAATCATCGGGGAGGACTGAAGCTTTCTTT. It specifies CASRKSSGRTEAFF.

The V call is TRBV4-3, the J call TRBJ2-2, with D perhaps matching TRBD1 (6 bases). The CDR3 covers 14 residues. V was shortened by 1 base and J by 4 bases, with 7 bases between the two germline ends. The V gene's germline CDR1 is LGHNA and CDR2 YSLEER. CDR3 region: CASSQVGGTGELFF. The CDR3 DNA is TGCGCCAGCAGCCAAGTAGGGGGCACCGGGGAGCTGTTTTTT.

This clone was counted a single time. The chain carries TRBV10-3 and TRBJ2-7; 8 nucleotides align to TRBD1. CDR1 and CDR2 (germline): ENHRY, SYGVKD. The CDR3 has 13 residues. V was clipped by 6 bases and J by 5 bases; unmatched bases: 6. CDR3 protein: CAISGQGANEQYF. CDR3 bases: TGTGCCATCAGCGGTCAGGGGGCGAACGAGCAGTACTTC.

Of note for this clone: Other DNA sequences in this sample translate to the same CDR3. In DNA form, the CDR3 reads TGTGCCAGCAGCCCTGACCCCCTCTACGAGCAGTACTTC. This translates into CASSPDPLYEQYF. This chain connects TRBV7-2 to TRBJ2-7; D is unclear. The CDR3 contains 13 residues. Germline V gene data show CDR1 as SGHTA and CDR2 as FQGNSA. V shed 5 bases and J shed 3 bases, with 11 bases lying between them.

V and J are TRBV5-4 and TRBJ2-5, with D maybe TRBD1 (5 bases). The CDR3 totals 14 residues. CDR1 and CDR2 (germline): SGHNT, YYREEE (reference sequence). The ends were cut back, 4 bases at V and 2 bases at J, with 12 bases in the middle. The CDR3 DNA reads TGTGCCAGCAGCCAGAAGGGGTTGCAAGAGACCCAGTACTTC. This sequence encodes CASSQKGLQETQYF.

The chain recombines TRBV6-6 with TRBJ1-5, with TRBD1 matching 7 bases. The germline CDR1 and CDR2 sequences are MNHNY and SVGAGI (reference sequence). J lost 4 bases, V lost 6 bases, and 6 bases had no gene match. This CDR3 is 14 amino acids long. The CDR3 DNA is TGTGCCAGCAGGTCCGGGACAGTAAATCAGCCCCAGCATTTT. Translation gives CASRSGTVNQPQHF.

The chain couples TRBV14 to TRBJ2-7; 7 bases align to TRBD1. V shed 2 bases and J 4 bases; nucleotides not matched to a gene: 5. CDR1 and CDR2 from the germline V gene are SGHDN and FVKESK. This CDR3 is 14 amino acids long. The CDR3 DNA sequence: TGTGCCAGCAGCCAATTGACAGGGCCGTACGAGCAGTACTTC. It is translated as CASSQLTGPYEQYF.

This rearrangement joins TRBV6-5 to TRBJ2-7; TRBD1 matches 7 bases. Germline V gene data show CDR1 as MNHEY and CDR2 as SVGAGI. V gave up 6 bases and J gave up 4 bases; unmatched junction bases: 6. The CDR3 is 13 amino acids. CDR3 protein: CASRQGILYEQYF. The CDR3 region has the DNA TGTGCCAGCAGACAGGGGATCTTGTACGAGCAGTACTTC.